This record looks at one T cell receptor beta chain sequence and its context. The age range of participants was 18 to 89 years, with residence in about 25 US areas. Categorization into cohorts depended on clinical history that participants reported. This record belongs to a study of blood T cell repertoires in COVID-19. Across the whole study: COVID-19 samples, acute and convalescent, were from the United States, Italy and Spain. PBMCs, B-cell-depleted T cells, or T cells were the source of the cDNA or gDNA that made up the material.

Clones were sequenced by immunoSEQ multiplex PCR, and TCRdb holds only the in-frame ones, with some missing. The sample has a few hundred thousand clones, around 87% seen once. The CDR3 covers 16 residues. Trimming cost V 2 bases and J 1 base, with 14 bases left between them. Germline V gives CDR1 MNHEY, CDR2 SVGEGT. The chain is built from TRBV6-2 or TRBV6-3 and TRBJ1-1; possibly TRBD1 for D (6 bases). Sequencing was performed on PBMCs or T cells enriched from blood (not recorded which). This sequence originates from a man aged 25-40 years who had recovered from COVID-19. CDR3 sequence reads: CASSYPPGDPNTEAFF. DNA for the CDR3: TGTGCCAGCAGTTACCCCCCAGGGGACCCGAACACTGAAGCTTTCTTT.